The 15 T cell receptor beta chains reported below all come from one sample, sequenced in a study of T cell responses to AZD1222 COVID-19 vaccine (dated by TCRdb to the early 2020s). Libraries were made using the immunoSEQ multiplex PCR assay. TCRdb re-hosts the immuneACCESS table, in-frame sequences only. Its copies lack some clones; in the studies checked, an unresolved V gene accounts for under half of them, and the cause for the rest is not known. In all, the sample holds about 100,000 clones, and over 75% of those were seen once. The top ten clones comprise 4.2% of the sample. The time point label of this sample denotes: baseline before first vaccination. The treatment or condition label on this specimen signifies: meningococcal conjugate vaccine given as trial control. The sample was peripheral blood, taken on day 0 of MenACWY control vaccination. These receptors were obtained from an adult in good health.

The chain has TRBV5-8 and TRBJ2-7; tentative D call: TRBD1 (5 bases). Trimming took 2 bases from V and 0 from J, leaving 9 bases between them. CDR3 size: 14 residues. Germline CDR1 is SGHTS and CDR2 is YDEGEE. The CDR3 loop is CASSFWGNSYEQYF. The CDR3 DNA follows: TGTGCCAGCAGCTTTTGGGGCAACTCCTACGAGCAGTACTTC.

CDR3 coding DNA: TGTGCCTGGGAATTGGGACACTCTAATTCACCCCTCCACTTT. Amino acid sequence: CAWELGHSNSPLHF. V gene TRBV30 combines with J gene TRBJ1-6; a possible D gene is TRBD1 (6 bases). This CDR3 contains 14 residues. The V gene lost 5 bases and the J gene lost 6 bases, with 14 bases spanning the gap. Germline V CDR1 and CDR2: GTSNPN, SVGIG (reference sequence).

The rearrangement links TRBV28 to TRBJ1-2; D possibly corresponds to TRBD1 (6 bases). V gave up 6 bases and J gave up 8 bases, with 19 bases separating them. Germline values: CDR1 MDHEN, CDR2 SYDVKM. The CDR3 sequence is 14 residues long. The CDR3 region is CASRAVQGTRGYTF. Here the CDR3 DNA reads TGTGCCAGCAGGGCTGTACAGGGTACCCGGGGCTACACCTTC.

The gene calls are TRBV29-1 and TRBJ1-2, with 9 bases identical to TRBD1. V shed 0 bases and J 1 base; nucleotides not matched to a gene: 9. Germline loops: CDR1 SQVTM, CDR2 ANQGSEA. The CDR3 contains 17 residues. The CDR3 bases are TGCAGCGTTGAAGACCCAACCGGGACAGGGTTTAACTATGGCTACACCTTC. Amino acids: CSVEDPTGTGFNYGYTF.

The chain couples TRBV27 to TRBJ1-2; maybe TRBD1 (5 bases). V lost 4 bases to trimming and J lost 6 bases, with 9 bases between them. This CDR3 spans 12 amino acids. Germline CDR1 reads MNHEY; CDR2 reads SMNVEV (reference sequence). DNA of the CDR3: TGTGCCAGCAGTTCAGGGACGGATGGCTACACCTTC. It yields the protein CASSSGTDGYTF.

Worth noting for this clone: The sample carries other DNA sequences with the same CDR3. This sequence joins TRBV18 and TRBJ2-5; no reliable D call. Trimming cost V 3 bases and J 2 bases, with 4 bases left between them. This CDR3 comprises 12 residues. Germline CDR1 reads KGHSH; CDR2 reads LQKENI. The CDR3 nucleotides read TGTGCCAGCTCACCCGATCAAGAGACCCAGTACTTC. Translation: CASSPDQETQYF.

V and J are TRBV20-1 and TRBJ1-5; D not certain. Trimming stripped 5 bases from V and 5 bases from J, with 4 bases between. The CDR3 totals 10 residues. Per germline, CDR1 DFQATT and CDR2 SNEGSKA (reference sequence). The CDR3 bases are TGCAGTGCTGGTGATCAGCCCCAGCATTTT. It codes for CSAGDQPQHF.

The chain uses TRBV5-1 and TRBJ2-5; 12 bases align to TRBD1. J was trimmed by 4 bases and V by 4 bases; bases with no gene match: 5. The CDR3 runs 15 residues. CDR1 SGHRS and CDR2 YFSETQ come from the germline V gene. The CDR3 region is CASSTGQGARETQYF. In DNA, the CDR3 is TGCGCCAGCAGCACGGGACAGGGGGCGCGAGAGACCCAGTACTTC.

The gene calls are TRBV28 and TRBJ2-7, with D unclear. Germline loops: CDR1 MDHEN, CDR2 SYDVKM. The CDR3 is 16 residues long. The ends were cut back, 2 bases at V and 4 bases at J, with 18 bases in the middle. The CDR3 loop is CASSLILPDPGYEQYF. CDR3 in DNA: TGTGCCAGCAGTTTAATTCTCCCCGACCCAGGATACGAGCAGTACTTC.

By proportion, this clone is medium-sized (0.01 to 0.1%). The chain is built from TRBV11-2 and TRBJ1-6, with TRBD1 as a possible D gene (5 bases). Germline CDR1 reads SGHAT; CDR2 reads FQNNGV. The CDR3 loop spans 15 amino acids. Trimming left V 0 bases short and J 10 bases short, with 13 bases between. CDR3 protein: CASSLEGGAGSPLHF. The CDR3 DNA sequence: TGTGCCAGCAGCTTAGAGGGGGGAGCTGGGTCACCCCTCCACTTT. The whole variable domain, remainder taken from reference TRBV11-2 and TRBJ1-6, is EAGVAQSPRYKIIEKRQSVAFWCNPISGHATLYWYQQILGQGPKLLIQFQNNGVVDDSQLPKDRFSAERLKGVDSTLKIQPAKLEDSAVYLCASSLEGGAGSPLHFGNGTRLTVT.

The chain employs TRBV3-1 (or the pseudogene TRBV3-2) and TRBJ2-3; either TRBD1 or TRBD2 may supply D (5 bases each). CDR1 is LGHDT, CDR2 YNNKEL, per germline (reference sequence). The CDR3 length is 13 residues. The germline V and J ends were trimmed by 6 bases and 5 bases, with 12 bases remaining between them. The CDR3 bases are TGTGCCAGCAGTCGGGACCTCGAAGATACGCAGTATTTT. Translating it yields CASSRDLEDTQYF.

The chain couples TRBV7-2 to TRBJ2-5, with unresolved D. V was pared by 1 base and J by 4 bases, with 7 bases between. The CDR3 is 13 amino acids. Germline CDR1 reads SGHTA; CDR2 reads FQGNSA. The CDR3 coding sequence is TGTGCCAGCAGCTTAGAACCAAGAGAGACCCAGTACTTC. This translates into CASSLEPRETQYF.

In DNA, the CDR3 is TGTGCCAGCAGCCAAGATTTGGGCGGGGGACATACTTACGAGCAGTACTTC. Its translation is CASSQDLGGGHTYEQYF. The chain combines TRBV3-1 (or the pseudogene TRBV3-2) with TRBJ2-7, with a weak D call TRBD2 (7 bases). V lost 0 bases, J lost 4 bases, and 19 bases lay in between. Germline loops: CDR1 LGHDT, CDR2 YNNKEL (reference sequence). The CDR3 consists of 17 residues.

V is TRBV7-9 and J is TRBJ2-3, with TRBD1 matching 8 bases. Germline assignment: CDR1 SEHNR and CDR2 FQNEAQ (reference sequence). This CDR3 spans 14 amino acids. Unmatched junction bases numbered 4, after V lost 6 bases and J lost 2 bases. CDR3 in amino acids: CASRTGGITDTQYF. CDR3 coding DNA: TGTGCCAGCAGAACAGGGGGAATCACAGATACGCAGTATTTT.

This chain joins TRBV2 and TRBJ1-2, with TRBD1 matching 8 bases. The CDR3 runs 15 residues. Germline CDR1 SNHLY, CDR2 FYNNEI. Losses at the gene ends were 5 bases for V and 4 bases for J; bases not matched to a gene: 9. The CDR3 loop is CASSPGQGPTYGYTF. The CDR3 DNA sequence: TGTGCCAGCAGTCCAGGACAGGGCCCCACCTATGGCTACACCTTC.